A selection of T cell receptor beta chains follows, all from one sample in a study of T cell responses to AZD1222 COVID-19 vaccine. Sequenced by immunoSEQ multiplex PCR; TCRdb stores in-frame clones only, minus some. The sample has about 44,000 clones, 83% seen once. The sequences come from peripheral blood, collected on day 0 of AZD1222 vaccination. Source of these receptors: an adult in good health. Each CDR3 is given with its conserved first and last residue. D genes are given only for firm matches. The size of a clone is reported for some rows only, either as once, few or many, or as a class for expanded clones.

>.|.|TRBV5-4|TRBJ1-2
CASSLDPGRSYGYTF
TGTGCCAGCAGCTTGGATCCGGGGCGAAGCTATGGCTACACCTTC
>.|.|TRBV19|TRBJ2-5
CASAGQPQETQYF
TGTGCCAGCGCCGGACAGCCTCAAGAGACCCAGTACTTC
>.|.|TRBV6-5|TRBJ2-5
CASSQNHQETQYF
TGTGCCAGCAGCCAGAACCACCAAGAGACCCAGTACTTC
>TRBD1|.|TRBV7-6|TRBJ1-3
CASSFGTGDSGNTIYF
TGTGCCAGCAGCTTCGGGACAGGGGACTCTGGAAACACCATATATTTT
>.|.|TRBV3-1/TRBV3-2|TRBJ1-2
CASSRDYGYTF
TGTGCCAGCAGCCGAGATTATGGCTACACCTTC
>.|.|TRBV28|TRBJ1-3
CASVKGGSSGNTIYF
TGTGCCAGCGTTAAAGGAGGGAGCTCTGGAAACACCATATATTTT
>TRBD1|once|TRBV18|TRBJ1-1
CASSPFGTGGGSEAFF
TGTGCCAGCTCACCCTTCGGGACAGGGGGCGGGTCTGAAGCTTTCTTT
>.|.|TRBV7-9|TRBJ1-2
CASSLGSYGGSVGPGYTF
TGTGCCAGCAGCTTGGGCAGCTACGGCGGTTCGGTGGGGCCGGGCTACACCTTC
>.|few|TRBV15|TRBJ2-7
CATSRGGLGLEQYF
TGTGCCACCAGCAGGGGGGGACTGGGGCTCGAGCAGTACTTC
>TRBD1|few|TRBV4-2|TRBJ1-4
CASSQGTGADEKLFF
TGTGCCAGCAGCCAAGGTACAGGGGCGGATGAAAAACTGTTTTTT
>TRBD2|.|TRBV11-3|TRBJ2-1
CASSSTSGGNEQFF
TGTGCCAGCAGCTCCACTAGCGGGGGGAATGAGCAGTTCTTC
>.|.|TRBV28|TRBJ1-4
CASTTRGERATNEKLFF
TGTGCCAGCACCACCAGAGGGGAACGCGCAACTAATGAAAAACTGTTTTTT
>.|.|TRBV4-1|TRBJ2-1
CASSHNRDTSYNEQFF
TGCGCCAGCAGCCATAACCGGGACACCTCCTACAATGAGCAGTTCTTC
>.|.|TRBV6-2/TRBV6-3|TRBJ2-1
CASSYSQGNEQFF
TGTGCCAGCAGTTACTCTCAAGGCAATGAGCAGTTCTTC
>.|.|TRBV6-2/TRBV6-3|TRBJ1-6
CASSWDVSPSSPLHF
TGTGCCAGCAGTTGGGACGTCTCTCCCAGTTCACCCCTCCACTTT
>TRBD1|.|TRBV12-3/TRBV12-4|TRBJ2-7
CASSLDRGSGRSF
TGTGCCAGCAGTTTAGACAGGGGCTCAGGGCGGTCCTTC
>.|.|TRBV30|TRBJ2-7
CAWRPEFGQYF
TGTGCCTGGAGGCCTGAGTTCGGTCAGTACTTC
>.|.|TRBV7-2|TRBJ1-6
CASSSGVGNNSPLHF
TGTGCCAGCAGCTCAGGGGTTGGGAATAATTCACCCCTCCACTTT
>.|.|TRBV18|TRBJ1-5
CASSAGTGSNQPQHF
TGTGCCAGCTCAGCCGGGACGGGTAGCAATCAGCCCCAGCATTTT
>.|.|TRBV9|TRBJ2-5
CASSPRGDPETQYF
TGTGCCAGCAGCCCTAGGGGGGATCCAGAGACCCAGTACTTC
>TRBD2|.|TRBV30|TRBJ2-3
CAWHRGTSEFTDTQYF
TGTGCCTGGCACCGCGGGACTAGCGAATTCACAGATACGCAGTATTTT
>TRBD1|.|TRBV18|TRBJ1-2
CASSPPDRAGYGYTF
TGTGCCAGCTCACCTCCGGACAGGGCGGGCTATGGCTACACCTTC
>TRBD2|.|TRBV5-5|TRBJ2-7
CASSPRGGRGYEQYF
TGTGCCAGCAGCCCCCGCGGGGGACGCGGCTACGAGCAGTACTTC
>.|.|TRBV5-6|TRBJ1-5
CASSLSGAGNQPQHF
TGTGCCAGCAGCTTGTCGGGGGCGGGCAATCAGCCCCAGCATTTT
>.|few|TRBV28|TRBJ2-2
CASSFGHFNTGELFF
TGTGCCAGCAGCTTCGGACACTTTAACACCGGGGAGCTGTTTTTT
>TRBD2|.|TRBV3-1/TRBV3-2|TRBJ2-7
CASSRQGGDYEQYF
TGTGCCAGCAGCCGCCAGGGAGGGGACTACGAGCAGTACTTC
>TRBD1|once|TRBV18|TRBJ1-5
CASSLDRGNQPQHF
TGTGCCAGCTCACTGGACAGGGGCAATCAGCCCCAGCATTTT
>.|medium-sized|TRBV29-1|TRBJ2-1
CSVEPLGGESSYNEQFF
TGCAGCGTTGAACCTCTTGGAGGTGAAAGCTCCTACAATGAGCAGTTCTTC
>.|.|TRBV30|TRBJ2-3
CAWSVAGTSPDTQYF
TGTGCCTGGAGTGTAGCCGGGACGTCCCCAGATACGCAGTATTTT
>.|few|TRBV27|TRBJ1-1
CASSLLGSFNTEAFF
TGTGCCAGCAGTTTATTGGGCAGTTTTAACACTGAAGCTTTCTTT
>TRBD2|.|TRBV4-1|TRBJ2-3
CASSQVAGGTDTQYF
TGCGCCAGCAGCCAAGTAGCGGGGGGCACAGATACGCAGTATTTT
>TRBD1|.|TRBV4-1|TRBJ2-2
CASSLTGGREGGELFF
TGCGCCAGCAGCCTCACAGGGGGCAGGGAAGGCGGGGAGCTGTTTTTT
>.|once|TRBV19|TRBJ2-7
CASSMASMGYEQYF
TGTGCCAGTAGTATGGCCTCAATGGGATACGAGCAGTACTTC
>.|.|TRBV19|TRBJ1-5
CASLGPTDQPQHF
TGTGCCAGCCTCGGCCCGACAGATCAGCCCCAGCATTTT
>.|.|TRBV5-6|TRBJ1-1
CASRWVLGTEAFF
TGTGCCAGCAGGTGGGTTCTGGGCACTGAAGCTTTCTTT
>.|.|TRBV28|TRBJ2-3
CASSLTDTQYF
TGTGCCAGCAGTCTCACAGATACGCAGTATTTT
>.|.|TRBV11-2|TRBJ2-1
CASSTYEQSSYNEQFF
TGTGCCAGCAGCACCTATGAACAGAGCTCCTACAATGAGCAGTTCTTC
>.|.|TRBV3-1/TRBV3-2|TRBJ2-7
CASSQRPAGEQYF
TGTGCCAGCAGCCAACGACCCGCCGGGGAGCAGTACTTC
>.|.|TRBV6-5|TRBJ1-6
CASRGGGEDSPLHF
TGTGCCAGCCGGGGAGGGGGGGAGGATTCACCCCTCCACTTT
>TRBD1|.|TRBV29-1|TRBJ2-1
CSVEVGQGGHEQFF
TGCAGCGTTGAGGTGGGACAGGGGGGGCATGAGCAGTTCTTC
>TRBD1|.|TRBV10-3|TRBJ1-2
CAISESAGGSNYGYTF
TGTGCCATCAGTGAGTCGGCAGGGGGCTCGAACTATGGCTACACCTTC
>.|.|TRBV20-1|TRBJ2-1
CSARVYNEQFF
TGCAGTGCTAGGGTTTACAATGAGCAGTTCTTC
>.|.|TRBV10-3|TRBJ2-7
CAISAQNYEQYF
TGTGCCATCAGTGCCCAGAACTACGAGCAGTACTTC
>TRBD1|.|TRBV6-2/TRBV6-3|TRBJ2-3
CASSYGQGSTDTQYF
TGTGCCAGCAGTTACGGACAGGGTAGCACAGATACGCAGTATTTT
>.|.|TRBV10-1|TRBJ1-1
CASRSTVNTEAFF
TGCGCCAGCCGGAGCACGGTGAACACTGAAGCTTTCTTT
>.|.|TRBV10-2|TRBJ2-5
CASSEEWKGREETQYF
TGCGCCAGCAGTGAGGAGTGGAAAGGGAGAGAAGAGACCCAGTACTTC
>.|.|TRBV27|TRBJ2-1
CASGPGRLSYNEQFF
TGTGCCAGCGGACCTGGTCGACTCTCCTACAATGAGCAGTTCTTC
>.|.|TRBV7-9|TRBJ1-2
CASIPESAAGGYTF
TGTGCCAGCATTCCCGAGTCCGCCGCGGGTGGCTACACCTTC
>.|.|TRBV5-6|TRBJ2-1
CASSLLVSEQFF
TGTGCCAGCAGCTTGTTAGTCAGTGAGCAGTTCTTC
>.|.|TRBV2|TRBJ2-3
CASRPGPVATTDTQYF
TGTGCCAGCAGGCCCGGACCCGTCGCAACAACAGATACGCAGTATTTT
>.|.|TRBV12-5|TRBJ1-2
CASGPPRGNYGYTF
TGTGCTAGTGGTCCTCCGCGAGGGAACTATGGCTACACCTTC
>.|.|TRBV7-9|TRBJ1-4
CASSLGQNGEKLFF
TGTGCCAGCAGCTTAGGTCAGAACGGTGAAAAACTGTTTTTT
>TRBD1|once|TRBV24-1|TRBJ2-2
CATRETGSTGELFF
TGTGCCACCAGGGAGACAGGGAGCACCGGGGAGCTGTTTTTT
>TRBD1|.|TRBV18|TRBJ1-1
CASSPRAGGFTEAFF
TGTGCCAGCTCACCACGGGCAGGGGGATTCACTGAAGCTTTCTTT
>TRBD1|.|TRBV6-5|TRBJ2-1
CASRSLGQYNEQFF
TGTGCCAGCAGGTCCCTGGGACAGTACAATGAGCAGTTCTTC
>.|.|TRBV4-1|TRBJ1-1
CASSLRTVNTEAFF
TGCGCCAGCAGCCTTCGGACGGTGAACACTGAAGCTTTCTTT
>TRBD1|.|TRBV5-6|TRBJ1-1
CASSPGQGDTEAFF
TGTGCCAGCAGCCCGGGACAGGGTGACACTGAAGCTTTCTTT